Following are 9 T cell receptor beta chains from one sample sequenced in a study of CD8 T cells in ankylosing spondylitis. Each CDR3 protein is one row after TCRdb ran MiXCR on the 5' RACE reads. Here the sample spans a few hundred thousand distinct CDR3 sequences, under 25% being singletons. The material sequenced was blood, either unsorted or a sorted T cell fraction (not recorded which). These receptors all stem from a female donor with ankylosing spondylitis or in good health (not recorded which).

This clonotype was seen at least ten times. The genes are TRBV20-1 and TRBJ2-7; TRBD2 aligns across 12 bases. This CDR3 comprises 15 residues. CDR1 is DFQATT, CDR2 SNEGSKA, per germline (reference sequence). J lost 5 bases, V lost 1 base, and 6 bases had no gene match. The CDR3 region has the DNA TGCAGTGCTAGAGCACCGACTAGCGGGAGTAACGAGCAGTACTTC. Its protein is CSARAPTSGSNEQYF.

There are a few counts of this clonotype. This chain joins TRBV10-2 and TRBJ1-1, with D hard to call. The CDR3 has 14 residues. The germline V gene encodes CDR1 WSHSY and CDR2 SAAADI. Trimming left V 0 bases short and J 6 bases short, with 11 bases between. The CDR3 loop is CASSESRTFSEAFF. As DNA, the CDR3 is TGCGCCAGCAGTGAGTCAAGGACCTTCTCTGAAGCTTTCTTT.

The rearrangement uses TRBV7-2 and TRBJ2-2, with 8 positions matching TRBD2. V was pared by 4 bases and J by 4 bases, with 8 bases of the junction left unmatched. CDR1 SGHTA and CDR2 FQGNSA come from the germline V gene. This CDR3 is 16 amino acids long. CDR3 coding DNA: TGTGCCAGCAGCTCCCTGGGCGGGGGGACCACCGGGGAGCTGTTTTTT. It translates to CASSSLGGGTTGELFF.

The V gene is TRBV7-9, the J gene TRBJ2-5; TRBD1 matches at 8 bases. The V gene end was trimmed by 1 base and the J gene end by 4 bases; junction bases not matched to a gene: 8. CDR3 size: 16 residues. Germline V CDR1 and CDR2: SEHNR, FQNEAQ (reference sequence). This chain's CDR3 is CASSLESPTGGETQYF. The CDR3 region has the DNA TGTGCCAGCAGCTTAGAGTCTCCAACAGGGGGAGAGACCCAGTACTTC.

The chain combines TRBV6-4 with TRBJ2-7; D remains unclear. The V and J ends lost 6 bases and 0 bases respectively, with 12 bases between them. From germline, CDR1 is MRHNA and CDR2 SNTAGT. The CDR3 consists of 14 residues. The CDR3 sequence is CASREDPSSYEQYF. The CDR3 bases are TGTGCCAGCAGAGAAGACCCGAGCTCCTACGAGCAGTACTTC.

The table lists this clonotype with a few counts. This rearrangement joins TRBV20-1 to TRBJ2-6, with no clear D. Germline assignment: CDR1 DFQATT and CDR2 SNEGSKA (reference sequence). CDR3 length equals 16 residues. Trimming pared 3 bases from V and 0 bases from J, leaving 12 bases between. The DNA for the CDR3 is TGCAGTGCTAGTCACGGCGCGAGCTCTGGGGCCAACGTCCTGACTTTC. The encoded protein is CSASHGASSGANVLTF.

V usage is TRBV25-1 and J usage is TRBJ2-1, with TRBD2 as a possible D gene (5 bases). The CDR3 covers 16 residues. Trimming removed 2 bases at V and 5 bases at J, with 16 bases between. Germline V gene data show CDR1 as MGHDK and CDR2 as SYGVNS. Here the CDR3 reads CASSEIGTSPHNEQFF. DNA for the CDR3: TGTGCCAGCAGTGAAATCGGTACTAGTCCCCACAATGAGCAGTTCTTC.

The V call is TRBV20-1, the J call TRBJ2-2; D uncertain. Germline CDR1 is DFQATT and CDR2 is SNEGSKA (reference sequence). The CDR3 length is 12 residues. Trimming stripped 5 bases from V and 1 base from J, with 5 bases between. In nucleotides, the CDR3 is TGCAGTGCTCAGCGGAACACCGGGGAGCTGTTTTTT. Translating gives CSAQRNTGELFF.

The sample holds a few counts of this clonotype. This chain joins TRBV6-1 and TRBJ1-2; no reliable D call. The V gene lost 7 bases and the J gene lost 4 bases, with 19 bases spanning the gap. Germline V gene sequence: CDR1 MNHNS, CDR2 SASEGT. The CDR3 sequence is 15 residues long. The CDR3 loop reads CASTKDYSQFYGYTF. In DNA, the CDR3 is TGTGCCAGCACCAAAGATTACAGCCAATTCTATGGCTACACCTTC.